Listed below are T cell receptor beta chains from one sample, sequenced in a study of blood T cell repertoires in COVID-19. The assay was immunoSEQ multiplex PCR, and TCRdb's table has in-frame clones only and misses some. The table records about 260,000 clones, around 88% of them present only once. Sequences were obtained from peripheral blood. The source is a man younger than 45 with active or convalescent COVID-19. CDR3s include the opening cysteine and the closing phenylalanine or tryptophan. The order of the fields is D gene, J gene, clone size, V gene, CDR3 protein, CDR3 DNA. The D gene is left open where the match is weak. Clone size is stated in some rows and not others, as once, few, many or a class when expanded.

d_gene: TRBD2; j_gene: TRBJ2-5; abundance: .; v_gene: TRBV9; CDR3aa: CASSAGRTSRETQYF; CDR3nt: TGTGCCAGCAGCGCCGGGCGGACTAGCCGGGAGACCCAGTACTTC
d_gene: .; j_gene: TRBJ2-3; abundance: .; v_gene: TRBV7-3; CDR3aa: CASSLGGATDTQYF; CDR3nt: TGTGCCAGCAGCCTCGGGGGAGCGACAGATACGCAGTATTTT
d_gene: .; j_gene: TRBJ1-2; abundance: many; v_gene: TRBV12-3/TRBV12-4; CDR3aa: CASSDSRIYGYTF; CDR3nt: TGTGCCAGCAGCGACAGCCGAATCTATGGCTACACCTTC
d_gene: .; j_gene: TRBJ2-5; abundance: .; v_gene: TRBV9; CDR3aa: CASSVSPVWETQYF; CDR3nt: TGTGCCAGCAGCGTAAGTCCAGTCTGGGAGACCCAGTACTTC
d_gene: TRBD2; j_gene: TRBJ2-1; abundance: .; v_gene: TRBV4-1; CDR3aa: CASSQETGAILAGDPYNEQFF; CDR3nt: TGCGCCAGCAGCCAAGAAACGGGGGCAATACTAGCGGGGGACCCCTACAATGAGCAGTTCTTC
d_gene: .; j_gene: TRBJ1-5; abundance: .; v_gene: TRBV15; CDR3aa: CATSRETVQPQHF; CDR3nt: TGTGCCACCAGCAGAGAGACAGTTCAGCCCCAGCATTTT
d_gene: .; j_gene: TRBJ2-2; abundance: .; v_gene: TRBV12-3/TRBV12-4; CDR3aa: CASTSDVGELFF; CDR3nt: TGTGCCAGCACCTCAGATGTGGGGGAGCTGTTTTTT
d_gene: TRBD1; j_gene: TRBJ1-2; abundance: .; v_gene: TRBV7-4; CDR3aa: CASSLGDSRGRYGYTF; CDR3nt: TGTGCCAGCAGCTTAGGGGACAGTCGGGGTAGGTATGGCTACACCTTC
d_gene: .; j_gene: TRBJ1-2; abundance: few; v_gene: TRBV21-1; CDR3aa: CATSGWEGYTF; CDR3nt: TGTGCCACCTCTGGTTGGGAGGGCTACACCTTC
d_gene: .; j_gene: TRBJ2-1; abundance: .; v_gene: TRBV9; CDR3aa: CASSSSNEQFF; CDR3nt: TGTGCCAGCAGCTCCAGCAATGAGCAGTTCTTC
d_gene: TRBD1; j_gene: TRBJ1-6; abundance: .; v_gene: TRBV11-2; CDR3aa: CASSLNDRAPLNSPLHF; CDR3nt: TGTGCCAGCAGCCTCAACGACAGGGCCCCTTTGAATTCACCCCTCCACTTT
d_gene: .; j_gene: TRBJ1-5; abundance: .; v_gene: TRBV28; CDR3aa: CASRVGARYQPQHF; CDR3nt: TGTGCCAGCAGGGTAGGGGCCAGGTATCAGCCCCAGCATTTT
d_gene: .; j_gene: TRBJ2-1; abundance: once; v_gene: TRBV15; CDR3aa: CATSRVAGSEHEQFF; CDR3nt: TGTGCCACCAGCAGAGTAGCAGGGTCCGAGCATGAGCAGTTCTTC
d_gene: .; j_gene: TRBJ2-7; abundance: .; v_gene: TRBV7-9; CDR3aa: CASSLLGRSYEQYF; CDR3nt: TGTGCCAGCAGCTTATTAGGCAGGTCCTACGAGCAGTACTTC
d_gene: TRBD1; j_gene: TRBJ1-1; abundance: .; v_gene: TRBV28; CDR3aa: CASSLDGTGRMNTEAFF; CDR3nt: TGTGCCAGCAGTTTGGACGGGACAGGACGCATGAACACTGAAGCTTTCTTT
d_gene: TRBD1; j_gene: TRBJ1-6; abundance: few; v_gene: TRBV4-1; CDR3aa: CASSSVDRENSPLHF; CDR3nt: TGCGCCAGCAGTTCCGTCGACAGGGAAAATTCACCCCTCCACTTT
d_gene: TRBD2; j_gene: TRBJ2-5; abundance: .; v_gene: TRBV4-1; CDR3aa: CASSQVGLAGVRETQYF; CDR3nt: TGCGCCAGCAGCCAAGTGGGGCTAGCGGGGGTCCGAGAGACCCAGTACTTC
d_gene: TRBD1; j_gene: TRBJ1-4; abundance: .; v_gene: TRBV5-1; CDR3aa: CASSVGQGNEKLFF; CDR3nt: TGCGCCAGCAGCGTAGGACAGGGAAATGAAAAACTGTTTTTT
d_gene: TRBD2; j_gene: TRBJ2-2; abundance: .; v_gene: TRBV4-1; CDR3aa: CASSQPGGSRSGELFF; CDR3nt: TGCGCCAGCAGCCAACCGGGGGGGTCCCGGTCCGGGGAGCTGTTTTTT
d_gene: TRBD2; j_gene: TRBJ2-7; abundance: .; v_gene: TRBV7-8; CDR3aa: CASSLGGTRGYEQYF; CDR3nt: TGTGCCAGCAGCTTAGGCGGGACTAGAGGCTACGAGCAGTACTTC
d_gene: .; j_gene: TRBJ1-2; abundance: .; v_gene: TRBV11-2; CDR3aa: CASSPVGRSYGYTF; CDR3nt: TGTGCCAGCAGCCCGGTGGGGCGGAGCTATGGCTACACCTTC
d_gene: .; j_gene: TRBJ1-1; abundance: .; v_gene: TRBV5-1; CDR3aa: CASSIQTGNTEAFF; CDR3nt: TGCGCCAGCAGCATACAGACAGGGAACACTGAAGCTTTCTTT
d_gene: .; j_gene: TRBJ2-3; abundance: .; v_gene: TRBV4-1; CDR3aa: CASRKSQGSSTDTQYF; CDR3nt: TGCGCCAGCAGGAAGAGTCAGGGATCTAGCACAGATACGCAGTATTTT
d_gene: TRBD1; j_gene: TRBJ1-2; abundance: .; v_gene: TRBV27; CDR3aa: CASSLLGTAERIDGYTF; CDR3nt: TGTGCCAGCAGTTTACTCGGGACAGCCGAGAGGATCGATGGCTACACCTTC
d_gene: TRBD1; j_gene: TRBJ1-3; abundance: .; v_gene: TRBV5-8; CDR3aa: CASSFHRDRVASGNTIYF; CDR3nt: TGTGCCAGCAGCTTCCACCGGGACAGGGTCGCTTCTGGAAACACCATATATTTT
d_gene: .; j_gene: TRBJ1-2; abundance: .; v_gene: TRBV7-3; CDR3aa: CASSLSGGSPNGYTF; CDR3nt: TGTGCCAGCAGCTTGTCGGGGGGCAGCCCCAATGGCTACACCTTC
d_gene: TRBD1; j_gene: TRBJ2-6; abundance: .; v_gene: TRBV7-9; CDR3aa: CASVVDRVAGANVLTF; CDR3nt: TGTGCCAGCGTCGTGGACAGGGTGGCTGGGGCCAACGTCCTGACTTTC
d_gene: .; j_gene: TRBJ1-2; abundance: .; v_gene: TRBV4-2; CDR3aa: CASSREDGRGAF; CDR3nt: TGTGCCAGCAGCCGGGAGGACGGACGCGGGGCCTTC
d_gene: .; j_gene: TRBJ2-7; abundance: few; v_gene: TRBV3-1/TRBV3-2; CDR3aa: CASSRQGGLEQYF; CDR3nt: TGTGCCAGCAGCCGTCAGGGGGGCCTCGAGCAGTACTTC
d_gene: TRBD1; j_gene: TRBJ1-1; abundance: .; v_gene: TRBV5-1; CDR3aa: CASSLWQGATEAFF; CDR3nt: TGCGCCAGCAGCTTGTGGCAGGGGGCGACTGAAGCTTTCTTT
d_gene: .; j_gene: TRBJ2-1; abundance: once; v_gene: TRBV2; CDR3aa: CASSEDRASSQFF; CDR3nt: TGTGCCAGCAGTGAAGACAGGGCATCCTCTCAGTTCTTC
d_gene: TRBD1; j_gene: TRBJ2-3; abundance: .; v_gene: TRBV29-1; CDR3aa: CSVGQGVTSTDTQYF; CDR3nt: TGCAGCGTTGGACAGGGGGTGACTAGCACAGATACGCAGTATTTT
d_gene: .; j_gene: TRBJ2-7; abundance: .; v_gene: TRBV7-2; CDR3aa: CASSLGWLVGREAYEQYF; CDR3nt: TGTGCCAGCAGCTTAGGGTGGCTTGTAGGTCGCGAGGCCTACGAGCAGTACTTC
d_gene: TRBD1; j_gene: TRBJ1-3; abundance: .; v_gene: TRBV4-2; CDR3aa: CASSPSTGNSGNTIYF; CDR3nt: TGTGCCAGCAGCCCTTCGACAGGGAACTCTGGAAACACCATATATTTT
d_gene: TRBD1; j_gene: TRBJ1-6; abundance: .; v_gene: TRBV28; CDR3aa: CASTPGGTGGHSPLHF; CDR3nt: TGTGCCAGCACCCCGGGGGGCACAGGGGGACATTCACCCCTCCACTTT
d_gene: .; j_gene: TRBJ2-5; abundance: .; v_gene: TRBV20-1; CDR3aa: CSARTQETQYF; CDR3nt: TGCAGTGCTAGGACACAAGAGACCCAGTACTTC
d_gene: .; j_gene: TRBJ2-4; abundance: .; v_gene: TRBV6-2/TRBV6-3; CDR3aa: CASSTGSTGAKNIQYF; CDR3nt: TGTGCCAGCAGTACTGGGTCGACAGGAGCCAAAAACATTCAGTACTTC